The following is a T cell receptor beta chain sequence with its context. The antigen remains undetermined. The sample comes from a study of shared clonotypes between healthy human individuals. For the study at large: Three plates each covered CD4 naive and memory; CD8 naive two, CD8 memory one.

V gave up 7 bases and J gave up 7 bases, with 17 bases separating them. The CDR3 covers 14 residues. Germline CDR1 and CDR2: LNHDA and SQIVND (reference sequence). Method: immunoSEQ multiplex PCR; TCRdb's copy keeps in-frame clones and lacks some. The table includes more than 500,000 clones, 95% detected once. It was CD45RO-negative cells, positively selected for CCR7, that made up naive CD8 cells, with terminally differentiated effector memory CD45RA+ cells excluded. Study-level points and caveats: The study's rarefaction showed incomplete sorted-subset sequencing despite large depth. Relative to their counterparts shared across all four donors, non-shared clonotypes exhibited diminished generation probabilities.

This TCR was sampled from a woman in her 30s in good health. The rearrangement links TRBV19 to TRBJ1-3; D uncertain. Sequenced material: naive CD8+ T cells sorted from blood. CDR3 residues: CASTPMGLQNTIYF. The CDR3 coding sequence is TGTGCCAGTACCCCGATGGGGTTACAGAACACCATATATTTT.